This TCR beta chain originates from a study of T cell clonality in common variable immunodeficiency. Study conclusions and caveats: Common variable immunodeficiency TCR beta sequences reportedly had fewer deletions and N-nucleotide insertions.

Using immunoSEQ multiplex PCR, the repertoire was profiled, and TCRdb retains in-frame clones only, with some absent. Recorded here are about 35,000 clones, with no singletons, and the ten leading clones hold more than 25%. Germline V gives CDR1 SGHVS, CDR2 FNYEAQ. The CDR3 covers 14 residues. The germline V and J ends were trimmed by 5 bases and 3 bases, with 13 bases remaining between them. Notes on this clone: Its target is unknown. From the germline J gene comes the end of the CDR3, since the read stops 3 residues before it.

CVID meant reduced serum IgG, IgA and/or IgM plus specific antibody deficiency. Both groups were predominantly of Caucasian heritage. CVID subjects were neither ill nor on immunomodulatory or immunosuppressive medication at sampling. Sequencing used peripheral blood mononuclear cells. The rearrangement joins TRBV7-6 to TRBJ2-5; possibly TRBD1 for D (6 bases). The TCR was taken from a human donor with common variable immunodeficiency. CDR3 sequence reads: CASSPWTAKETQYF. The CDR3 DNA, read in part, is TGTGCCAGCAGCCCCTGGACAGCGAAAGAGACC.